Shown below are 25 T cell receptor beta chains from a single sample sequenced in a study of cytomegalovirus exposure and HLA in healthy donors. The PCR ran on 60 Vbeta and 13 Jbeta primers. Measured with immunoSEQ multiplex PCR; TCRdb has only the in-frame clones, and not every one. The sample lists roughly 150,000 clones; roughly 75% were seen once. The sample taken for sequencing was PBMCs. The source of these receptors is a female donor in good health and CMV-seronegative.

The CDR3 DNA reads TGTGCCAGCACTACAGGGGGGACGGATACGCAGTATTTT. It specifies CASTTGGTDTQYF. The chain recombines TRBV28 with TRBJ2-3; 8 bases line up with TRBD1. The CDR3 contains 13 residues. Per the germline V gene, CDR1 is MDHEN and CDR2 is SYDVKM. After removal of 7 bases from V and 6 bases from J, the junction contained 6 bases not matched to a gene.

The chain combines TRBV5-1 with TRBJ2-1; 7 bases agree with TRBD2. The CDR3 covers 15 residues. The germline CDR1 and CDR2 sequences are SGHRS and YFSETQ. V trimming: 0 bases; J trimming: 6 bases; junction bases outside the gene matches: 6. The DNA of the CDR3 is TGCGCCAGCAGCTTGGATCCAGCGGGGCCCAATGAGCAGTTCTTC. This encodes CASSLDPAGPNEQFF.

This clone was found a few times. J is TRBJ1-5 and V is TRBV15; D not resolved. Germline V lookup: CDR1 LNHNV, CDR2 YYDKDF (reference sequence). Trimming took off 3 bases at V and 3 bases at J, with 24 bases between the two ends. CDR3 length equals 19 residues. The CDR3 reads CATSRVLGGPPLPNQPQHF. For the CDR3, the DNA is TGTGCCACCAGCAGGGTCCTAGGAGGGCCTCCCCTACCCAATCAGCCCCAGCATTTT.

The rearrangement uses TRBV13 and TRBJ2-6; D remains ambiguous. Germline CDR1 reads PRHDT; CDR2 reads FYEKMQ (reference sequence). Between the trimmed V and J ends, which lost 3 bases and 3 bases, there was a span of 3 bases. The CDR3 is made up of 13 amino acids. CDR3 sequence reads: CASSFGGANVLTF. The CDR3, as DNA: TGTGCCAGCAGCTTCGGTGGGGCCAACGTCCTGACTTTC.

The rearrangement links TRBV30 to TRBJ1-5; 9 bases fit TRBD1. The V gene's germline CDR1 is GTSNPN and CDR2 SVGIG (reference sequence). V trimming: 0 bases; J trimming: 7 bases; junction bases outside the gene matches: 1. CDR3 length equals 13 residues. In DNA, the CDR3 is TGTGCCTGGAGTGTACAGGGGGCCCAGCCCCAGCATTTT. It translates to CAWSVQGAQPQHF.

The V and J genes are TRBV18 and TRBJ2-7; D is possibly TRBD1 (6 bases). Trimming pared 4 bases from V and 0 bases from J, leaving 25 bases between. In germline, CDR1 is KGHSH, CDR2 LQKENI. There are 19 residues in the CDR3. CDR3 sequence reads: CASSLYWDTSPSNSYEQYF. CDR3 nucleotide sequence: TGTGCCAGCTCACTTTATTGGGACACCTCACCCTCGAACTCCTACGAGCAGTACTTC.

The chain recombines TRBV7-9 with TRBJ1-1; TRBD1 matches 8 bases. Germline V CDR1 and CDR2: SEHNR, FQNEAQ (reference sequence). V was pared by 5 bases and J by 5 bases, with 13 bases of the junction left unmatched. This CDR3 spans 16 amino acids. The CDR3 DNA follows: TGTGCCAGCAGCCAATTTCCTCCGACAGGGGAGACTGAAGCTTTCTTT. As protein: CASSQFPPTGETEAFF.

The gene calls are TRBV27 and TRBJ2-1; 8 bases are a match to TRBD2. V shed 3 bases, J shed 5 bases, and the junction held 3 bases outside the gene matches. There are 14 residues in the CDR3. Germline CDR1 is MNHEY and CDR2 is SMNVEV (reference sequence). CDR3 residues: CASSFTLADNEQFF. CDR3 DNA sequence: TGTGCCAGCAGTTTTACACTAGCGGACAATGAGCAGTTCTTC.

The chain carries TRBV27 and TRBJ2-5; 8 bases match TRBD2. The germline CDR1 and CDR2 sequences are MNHEY and SMNVEV (reference sequence). The CDR3 runs to 15 residues. The V gene end was trimmed by 4 bases and the J gene end by 2 bases; junction bases not matched to a gene: 6. This CDR3 reads CASSSRGGAQETQYF. In nucleotides, the CDR3 is TGTGCCAGCAGTTCCCGGGGGGGGGCACAAGAGACCCAGTACTTC.

The chain recombines TRBV4-3 with TRBJ1-5; D unresolved. Germline-derived CDR1 and CDR2 are LGHNA and YSLEER. The CDR3 runs 15 residues. With 0 bases removed from V and 0 bases from J, the gap between germline ends came to 6 bases. CDR3 in DNA: TGCGCCAGCAGCCAAGACAGATTTAGCAATCAGCCCCAGCATTTT. Translation: CASSQDRFSNQPQHF.

The chain links TRBV27 to TRBJ2-5; D not resolved. Trimming took off 6 bases at V and 3 bases at J, with 11 bases between the two ends. Germline CDR1 reads MNHEY; CDR2 reads SMNVEV (reference sequence). This CDR3 region has 13 residues. The CDR3 region is CASRELGKETQYF. The CDR3 DNA reads TGTGCCAGCAGGGAGCTGGGTAAAGAGACCCAGTACTTC.

V is TRBV7-9 and J is TRBJ2-2, with D unresolved. V lost 4 bases and J lost 2, with 2 bases in between. Germline loops: CDR1 SEHNR, CDR2 FQNEAQ (reference sequence). There are 12 residues in the CDR3. The CDR3 sequence: CASSSNTGELFF. CDR3 nucleotides: TGTGCCAGCAGCTCAAACACCGGGGAGCTGTTTTTT.

The CDR3 sequence: CASSLGQGGQYF. CDR3 DNA: TGTGCCAGCAGTTTAGGACAGGGAGGGCAGTACTTC. V is TRBV28 and J is TRBJ2-7; 8 bases are shared with TRBD1. The CDR3 extends over 12 amino acids. Germline CDR1 is MDHEN and CDR2 is SYDVKM. The V gene end was trimmed by 2 bases and the J gene end by 9 bases; junction bases not matched to a gene: 3.

The chain carries TRBV4-3 and TRBJ2-3, with 7 bases that match TRBD2. V was clipped by 1 base and J by 2 bases; unmatched bases: 9. In germline, CDR1 is LGHNA, CDR2 YSLEER. The CDR3 contains 17 residues. The CDR3 spells CASSQGASGTITDTQYF. CDR3 bases: TGCGCCAGCAGCCAAGGAGCGAGCGGGACGATCACAGATACGCAGTATTTT.

The rearrangement joins TRBV27 to TRBJ2-3; 9 nucleotides match TRBD1. The CDR3 runs 15 residues. The V gene end was trimmed by 3 bases and the J gene end by 3 bases; junction bases not matched to a gene: 4. CDR1 and CDR2 (germline): MNHEY, SMNVEV (reference sequence). CDR3 sequence: CASSLGQGPTDTQYF. The CDR3 DNA reads as TGTGCCAGCAGTTTGGGACAGGGTCCGACAGATACGCAGTATTTT.

This rearrangement joins TRBV19 to TRBJ1-1; D gene uncertain. There are 13 residues in the CDR3. Germline values: CDR1 LNHDA, CDR2 SQIVND (reference sequence). The V gene lost 4 bases and the J gene lost 6 bases, with 12 bases spanning the gap. The CDR3 here is CASSRSQTAEAFF. The CDR3 DNA is TGTGCCAGTAGTAGGAGTCAGACCGCTGAAGCTTTCTTT.

The table lists this clone with a count of one. The chain carries TRBV7-9 and TRBJ2-1; TRBD2 matches 8 bases. CDR1 and CDR2 (germline): SEHNR, FQNEAQ (reference sequence). The V and J ends lost 5 bases and 7 bases, in that order; junction bases with no gene match: 13. The CDR3 contains 16 residues. CDR3 DNA sequence: TGTGCCAGCAGCCCCCGGTGGGTAGCGGGAAATAATGAGCAGTTCTTC. It yields the protein CASSPRWVAGNNEQFF.

V is TRBV5-1 and J is TRBJ2-3; 9 positions agree with TRBD2. The CDR3 is 16 residues long. V trimming: 3 bases; J trimming: 2 bases; junction bases outside the gene matches: 7. Germline values: CDR1 SGHRS, CDR2 YFSETQ. The CDR3 sequence is CASSSAGGGATDTQYF. CDR3 nucleotide sequence: TGCGCCAGCAGCTCCGCTGGCGGGGGGGCCACAGATACGCAGTATTTT.

The chain carries TRBV29-1 and TRBJ2-7, with D possibly TRBD1 on 6 matching bases. V gave up 7 bases and J gave up 5 bases, with 12 bases separating them. CDR3 length equals 11 residues. CDR1 SQVTM and CDR2 ANQGSEA come from the germline V gene. The CDR3 coding sequence is TGCAGCGCCCATAGGGGGAACGAGCAGTACTTC. Protein product: CSAHRGNEQYF.

The V and J genes are TRBV7-2 and TRBJ1-1; a weak D match, TRBD1 (5 bases). Germline V gene sequence: CDR1 SGHTA, CDR2 FQGNSA. V dropped 5 bases and J dropped 6 bases, with 13 bases sitting between them. The CDR3 consists of 13 residues. The CDR3 sequence is CASSPWLGPEAFF. The CDR3 DNA reads as TGTGCCAGCAGCCCCTGGTTGGGGCCTGAAGCTTTCTTT.

This chain links TRBV9 with TRBJ1-5; 7 nucleotides align to TRBD1. This CDR3 has 14 residues. CDR1 SGDLS and CDR2 YYNGEE come from the germline V gene. The V gene end was trimmed by 4 bases and the J gene end by 6 bases; junction bases not matched to a gene: 7. The CDR3 sequence: CASSSGTAGQPQHF. CDR3 bases: TGTGCCAGCAGCTCCGGGACAGCGGGTCAGCCCCAGCATTTT.

The chain combines TRBV2 with TRBJ2-7; 7 nucleotides align to TRBD2. CDR1 SNHLY and CDR2 FYNNEI come from the germline V gene. J was trimmed by 6 bases and V by 7 bases; bases with no gene match: 12. This CDR3 comprises 14 residues. The CDR3 region is CASIRGLEVGEQYF. The CDR3 nucleotides read TGTGCCAGCATACGCGGACTAGAGGTAGGCGAGCAGTACTTC.

This chain uses TRBV20-1 with TRBJ2-7; D unclear. The V end was cut by 4 bases, the J end by 9 bases, with 13 bases between. This CDR3 region has 11 residues. Looked up from germline, CDR1 is DFQATT and CDR2 is SNEGSKA (reference sequence). This chain's CDR3 is CSAMGRVGQYF. CDR3 sequence (DNA): TGCAGTGCTATGGGTCGGGTAGGGCAGTACTTC.

V gene TRBV5-1 combines with J gene TRBJ1-6, with no clear D. CDR3 length: 16 residues. The V end lost 4 bases, the J end lost 0 bases, and 11 bases lay between the germline ends. CDR1 is SGHRS, CDR2 YFSETQ, per germline. This chain's CDR3 is CASSPGTSSYNSPLHF. CDR3 sequence (DNA): TGCGCCAGCAGCCCAGGAACTAGCTCCTATAATTCACCCCTCCACTTT.

This clone has a single count. This chain connects TRBV2 to TRBJ2-1, with 8 bases identical to TRBD2. Germline lookup yields CDR1 SNHLY and CDR2 FYNNEI. V shed 3 bases and J 4 bases; nucleotides not matched to a gene: 5. CDR3 length equals 15 residues. The CDR3 here is CASSEVAGTYNEQFF. The CDR3 coding sequence is TGTGCCAGCAGTGAGGTAGCGGGGACTTACAATGAGCAGTTCTTC.